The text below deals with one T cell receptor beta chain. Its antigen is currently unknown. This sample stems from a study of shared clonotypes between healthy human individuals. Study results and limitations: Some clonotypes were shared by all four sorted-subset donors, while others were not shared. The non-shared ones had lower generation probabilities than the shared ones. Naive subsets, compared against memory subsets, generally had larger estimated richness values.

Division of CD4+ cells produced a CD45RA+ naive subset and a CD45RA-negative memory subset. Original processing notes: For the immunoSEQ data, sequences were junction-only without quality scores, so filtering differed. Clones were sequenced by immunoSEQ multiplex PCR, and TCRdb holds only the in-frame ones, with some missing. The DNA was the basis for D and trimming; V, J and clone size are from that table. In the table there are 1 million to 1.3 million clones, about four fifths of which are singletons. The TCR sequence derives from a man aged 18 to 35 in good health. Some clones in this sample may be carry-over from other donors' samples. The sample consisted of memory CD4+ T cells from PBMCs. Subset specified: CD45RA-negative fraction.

The CDR3 protein is CASSKTGVESQPQHF. The CDR3 nucleotides are TGTGCCAGCAGCAAGACGGGCGTGGAAAGTCAGCCCCAGCATTTT. The chain carries TRBV7-9 and TRBJ1-5, with D uncertain. V was clipped by 5 bases and J by 6 bases, with 17 bases between them. Per the germline V gene, CDR1 is SEHNR and CDR2 is FQNEAQ (reference sequence). CDR3 size: 15 residues.